A selection of T cell receptor beta chains follows, all from one sample in a study of T cell responses to AZD1222 COVID-19 vaccine. TCRdb keeps only in-frame clones here, not all; method: immunoSEQ multiplex PCR. Among 120,000 or so clones, about nine tenths were seen once, and the ten largest hold about 1.2%. Specimen: peripheral blood, collected on day 0 of AZD1222 vaccination. Source of these receptors: an adult in good health. CDR3s include the opening cysteine and the closing phenylalanine or tryptophan. Fields, in order: V gene, J gene, D gene, clone size, CDR3 DNA, CDR3 protein. D genes are given only for firm matches. For some rows the clone size is stated as once, few or many, or as a class when expanded; others skip it.

V: TRBV29-1
J: TRBJ2-5
D: .
size: .
DNA: TGCAGCGTTAAGTTCGCAGGGCAGGCCGAGACCCAGTACTTC
CDR3: CSVKFAGQAETQYF

V: TRBV15
J: TRBJ2-5
D: .
size: .
DNA: TGTGCCACCAGCAGATCTCTAGATGGGGGAGGAGAGACCCAGTACTTC
CDR3: CATSRSLDGGGETQYF

V: TRBV5-5
J: TRBJ1-3
D: .
size: .
DNA: TGTGCCAGCAGCAGGGGGGATGGGGCTGGAAACACCATATATTTT
CDR3: CASSRGDGAGNTIYF

V: TRBV6-4
J: TRBJ1-1
D: TRBD1
size: .
DNA: TGTGCCAGCAGTGACTCGGCAGGGGGCGGGAAAGCTTTCTTT
CDR3: CASSDSAGGGKAFF

V: TRBV7-9
J: TRBJ2-1
D: TRBD2
size: .
DNA: TGTGCCAGCAGCACGGGGAGGGATGAGCAGTTCTTC
CDR3: CASSTGRDEQFF

V: TRBV18
J: TRBJ2-7
D: TRBD2
size: .
DNA: TGTGCCAGCTCACCACCCTTCGGACTAGCGGGGAACTACGAGCAGTACTTC
CDR3: CASSPPFGLAGNYEQYF

V: TRBV12-5
J: TRBJ1-1
D: .
size: .
DNA: TGTGCTAGTGGTTTGGTACGTCACACTGAAGCTTTCTTT
CDR3: CASGLVRHTEAFF

V: TRBV5-5
J: TRBJ1-3
D: TRBD1
size: .
DNA: TGTGCCAGCAGCCAGGAGGGGGCTCTCTCTGGAAACACCATATATTTT
CDR3: CASSQEGALSGNTIYF

V: TRBV19
J: TRBJ1-1
D: .
size: .
DNA: TGTGCCAGTAGTCTAAGATACAGGGTACCAGACACTGAAGCTTTCTTT
CDR3: CASSLRYRVPDTEAFF

V: TRBV14
J: TRBJ2-1
D: TRBD2
size: .
DNA: TGTGCCAGCAGCCTACATAGCGGGGCCTCTCTTGAGCAGTTCTTC
CDR3: CASSLHSGASLEQFF

V: TRBV9
J: TRBJ1-1
D: .
size: .
DNA: TGTGCCAGCAGCCCCGATTGGGGTATGGTAACAAGCAAGGCTTTCTTT
CDR3: CASSPDWGMVTSKAFF

V: TRBV2
J: TRBJ2-3
D: TRBD2
size: .
DNA: TGTGCCAGCAGCCTTACGGGACTAGTGGACACAGATACGCAGTATTTT
CDR3: CASSLTGLVDTDTQYF

V: TRBV27
J: TRBJ1-5
D: .
size: .
DNA: TGTGCCAGCAGTTCCGAAGGGCGGCTCAATCAGCCCCAGCATTTT
CDR3: CASSSEGRLNQPQHF

V: TRBV2
J: TRBJ1-4
D: .
size: .
DNA: TGTGCCAGCATGAGGGGGACTAATGAAAAACTGTTTTTT
CDR3: CASMRGTNEKLFF

V: TRBV5-1
J: TRBJ1-6
D: TRBD1
size: .
DNA: TGCGCCAGCAGTTATGGACAGGGAGGGTGGTCACCCCTCCACTTT
CDR3: CASSYGQGGWSPLHF

V: TRBV2
J: TRBJ1-6
D: TRBD1
size: .
DNA: TGTGCCAGCAGTGGCGCAGGGGGGCAGGCAGGGAGGAATTCACCCCTCCACTTT
CDR3: CASSGAGGQAGRNSPLHF

V: TRBV7-9
J: TRBJ1-1
D: .
size: .
DNA: TGTGCCAGCAGCTTAAAATTCATGAACACTGAAGCTTTCTTT
CDR3: CASSLKFMNTEAFF

V: TRBV3-1/TRBV3-2
J: TRBJ1-2
D: .
size: once
DNA: TGTGCCAGCAGCCAATCGGGGGAGGGCAACTATGGCTACACCTTC
CDR3: CASSQSGEGNYGYTF

V: TRBV5-4
J: TRBJ2-7
D: .
size: .
DNA: TGTGCCAGCAGCTGGGGGGAAGGGGGAAACGAGCAGTACTTC
CDR3: CASSWGEGGNEQYF

V: TRBV11-3
J: TRBJ2-1
D: TRBD1
size: .
DNA: TGTGCCAGCAGCCCCAAGGACAGGGGAGATGAGCAGTTCTTC
CDR3: CASSPKDRGDEQFF

V: TRBV4-1
J: TRBJ2-1
D: .
size: .
DNA: TGCGCCAGCAGCCAAGATTCGACAGGCTACAATGAGCAGTTCTTC
CDR3: CASSQDSTGYNEQFF

V: TRBV19
J: TRBJ2-7
D: .
size: .
DNA: TGTGCCAGTAGTTCGACAATTTTACGCGAGCAGTACTTC
CDR3: CASSSTILREQYF

V: TRBV15
J: TRBJ2-2
D: .
size: once
DNA: TGTGCCACCAGCAGAGTGGAGGGGACTCTGGAGCTGTTTTTT
CDR3: CATSRVEGTLELFF

V: TRBV9
J: TRBJ2-7
D: .
size: .
DNA: TGTGCCAGCAGCGCCGGAGGGGGGGCCTACGAGCAGTACTTC
CDR3: CASSAGGGAYEQYF

V: TRBV10-1
J: TRBJ1-1
D: .
size: .
DNA: TGCGCCAGCAGTGAGTCAGAATTCGGGTTTGGAAGGACTGAAGCTTTCTTT
CDR3: CASSESEFGFGRTEAFF

V: TRBV10-1
J: TRBJ2-3
D: TRBD2
size: .
DNA: TGCGCCAGCAGCCAAGCGGCTAGCGGACTCACAGATACGCAGTATTTT
CDR3: CASSQAASGLTDTQYF

V: TRBV14
J: TRBJ2-5
D: .
size: .
DNA: TGTGCCAGCAGCCTAGGGGCCCGCGGGGAGACCCAGTACTTC
CDR3: CASSLGARGETQYF

V: TRBV27
J: TRBJ2-7
D: TRBD1
size: .
DNA: TGTGCCAGCAGTTTATCGGGGACAGGGAACTACGAGCAGTACTTC
CDR3: CASSLSGTGNYEQYF

V: TRBV12-5
J: TRBJ1-1
D: .
size: few
DNA: TGTGCTAGTGGTTTGCTATCGGGGCGGAGGGGAACTGAAGCTTTCTTT
CDR3: CASGLLSGRRGTEAFF

V: TRBV5-4
J: TRBJ2-7
D: .
size: .
DNA: TGTGCCAGCAGCCCCGAGGATTACCAGGGGCAGTACTTC
CDR3: CASSPEDYQGQYF

V: TRBV2
J: TRBJ1-5
D: .
size: .
DNA: TGTGCCAGCAGTGAACCAGGTGTCGTAGTTTGGCCCCAGCATTTT
CDR3: CASSEPGVVVWPQHF

V: TRBV6-5
J: TRBJ1-2
D: TRBD1
size: .
DNA: TGTGCCAGCAAAGAGGGGGCGCGGGGTGGCTACACCTTC
CDR3: CASKEGARGGYTF

V: TRBV10-3
J: TRBJ2-5
D: .
size: .
DNA: TGTGCCATTAGCCTCGGGGTCCTTCAAGAGACCCAGTACTTC
CDR3: CAISLGVLQETQYF

V: TRBV5-1
J: TRBJ1-1
D: .
size: .
DNA: TGCGCCAGCAGCTGGGTGGGGGACCGGAGCACTGAAGCTTTCTTT
CDR3: CASSWVGDRSTEAFF

V: TRBV2
J: TRBJ2-2
D: .
size: once
DNA: TGTGCCAGGGGACCGAACACCGGGGAGCTGTTTTTT
CDR3: CARGPNTGELFF

V: TRBV4-1
J: TRBJ2-3
D: .
size: .
DNA: TGCGCCAGCAGCCAAACAGATACGCAGTATTTT
CDR3: CASSQTDTQYF

V: TRBV18
J: TRBJ2-7
D: .
size: few
DNA: TGTGCCAGCTCAACGGGACTGAGCTCCTACGAGCAGTACTTC
CDR3: CASSTGLSSYEQYF

V: TRBV5-1
J: TRBJ1-4
D: .
size: .
DNA: TGCGCCAGCAGCGACACCTTAGAGGAAAAACTGTTTTTT
CDR3: CASSDTLEEKLFF

V: TRBV19
J: TRBJ1-6
D: .
size: .
DNA: TGTGCCAGTAGTATAACCCCGGACAACTATAATTCACCCCTCCACTTT
CDR3: CASSITPDNYNSPLHF

V: TRBV27
J: TRBJ2-7
D: .
size: few
DNA: TGTGCCAGCAGCTCTTACGAGGGTAACTCCTACGAGCAGTACTTC
CDR3: CASSSYEGNSYEQYF

V: TRBV2
J: TRBJ1-1
D: TRBD1
size: once
DNA: TGTGCCAGCAGCCTGGACAGGGCGACTGAAGCTTTCTTT
CDR3: CASSLDRATEAFF

V: TRBV18
J: TRBJ2-2
D: .
size: .
DNA: TGTGCCAGCTCACCTTCGGGGGCAGGCACCGGGGAGCTGTTTTTT
CDR3: CASSPSGAGTGELFF

V: TRBV6-5
J: TRBJ2-1
D: .
size: .
DNA: TGTGCCAGCAGTTATGAGGGGTCCTACAATGAGCAGTTCTTC
CDR3: CASSYEGSYNEQFF

V: TRBV9
J: TRBJ2-3
D: TRBD2
size: .
DNA: TGTGCCAGCAGCCCCCGGGGGGCGGGGGGCAACACAGATACGCAGTATTTT
CDR3: CASSPRGAGGNTDTQYF

V: TRBV6-1
J: TRBJ1-6
D: .
size: .
DNA: TGTGCCAGCAGTGAGAGGGCTCATCGCCACTTT
CDR3: CASSERAHRHF

V: TRBV7-9
J: TRBJ1-1
D: .
size: .
DNA: TGTGCCAGCAGCTTATTGACAGACACTGAAGCTTTCTTT
CDR3: CASSLLTDTEAFF

V: TRBV18
J: TRBJ2-1
D: .
size: .
DNA: TGTGCCAGCTCACCGGCCGGGGATCTCTATGTAGACAATGAGCAGTTCTTC
CDR3: CASSPAGDLYVDNEQFF

V: TRBV7-9
J: TRBJ2-7
D: .
size: .
DNA: TGTGCCAGCAGCTTAGTTCAGGGCGCCTACGAGCAGTACTTC
CDR3: CASSLVQGAYEQYF